A single sample is the source of the 27 T cell receptor beta chains below, sequenced in a study of shared clonotypes between healthy human individuals. The protocol was immunoSEQ multiplex PCR, while the TCRdb copy is restricted to in-frame clones and leaves out a portion. The table includes about 2.4 million clones, roughly 92% detected once. Material for sequencing was naive CD4+ T cells sorted from blood. The subset denotes: CD45RA+ positively selected. The receptors stem from a man younger than 35 in good health.

The chain couples TRBV19 to TRBJ2-1; weak D call: TRBD1 (6 bases). Germline CDR1 reads LNHDA; CDR2 reads SQIVND (reference sequence). This CDR3 is 14 amino acids long. The V end lost 6 bases, the J end lost 0 bases, and 9 bases lay between the germline ends. The CDR3 loop reads CASRGGRSYNEQFF. CDR3 coding DNA: TGTGCCAGTAGAGGGGGTCGCTCCTACAATGAGCAGTTCTTC.

This chain connects TRBV5-4 to TRBJ1-2; 11 positions agree with TRBD1. V was pared by 4 bases and J by 7 bases, with 15 bases of the junction left unmatched. The CDR3 sequence is 17 residues long. Germline CDR1 is SGHNT and CDR2 is YYREEE (reference sequence). CDR3 nucleotides: TGTGCCAGCAGCCTTTTAGGACAGGGGGCTTGGGGAGTTGGCTACACCTTC. This translates into CASSLLGQGAWGVGYTF. Filled out from reference TRBV5-4 and TRBJ1-2, the complete variable domain reads ETGVTQSPTHLIKTRGQQVTLRCSSQSGHNTVSWYQQALGQGPQFIFQYYREEENGRGNFPPRFSGLQFPNYSSELNVNALELDDSALYLCASSLLGQGAWGVGYTFGSGTRLTVV.

The V and J genes are TRBV30 and TRBJ1-5, with TRBD1 matching 9 bases. The junction had 7 bases not matched to a gene; V was cut back by 0 bases and J by 7 bases. CDR3 size: 15 residues. Germline CDR1 GTSNPN, CDR2 SVGIG (reference sequence). In DNA, the CDR3 is TGTGCCTGGAGTGTACAACAGGGGGCAGGACAGCCCCAGCATTTT. Protein product: CAWSVQQGAGQPQHF. The full variable domain, with the rest looked up from reference TRBV30 and TRBJ1-5, is SQTIHQWPATLVQPVGSPLSLECTVEGTSNPNLYWYRQAAGRGLQLLFYSVGIGQISSEVPQNLSASRPQDRQFILSSKKLLLSDSGFYLCAWSVQQGAGQPQHFGDGTRLSIL.

Points on this clone: The limits of the CDR3 on the DNA are not certain, so only TCRdb's listed CDR3 is given. This chain connects TRBV7-2 to TRBJ2-3; TRBD2, the table's D call, was not compared with the DNA. The CDR3 contains 13 residues when both ends are counted. Germline assignment: CDR1 SGHTA and CDR2 FQGNSA. The CDR3 protein is CASSFGGGAFAYF.

The chain uses TRBV10-3 and TRBJ1-6, with D uncertain. In germline, CDR1 is ENHRY, CDR2 SYGVKD. The CDR3 is 12 residues long. V lost 3 bases and J 12 bases, leaving 9 bases between the germline ends. This CDR3 is CAISDDRGPLHF. CDR3 sequence (DNA): TGTGCCATCAGTGACGATCGGGGACCCCTCCACTTT.

This clone showed up just once. The chain has TRBV6-1 and TRBJ1-1; weak D call: TRBD1 (5 bases). The V gene lost 0 bases and the J gene lost 1 base, with 9 bases spanning the gap. The CDR3 runs to 15 residues. Per the germline V gene, CDR1 is MNHNS and CDR2 is SASEGT. The CDR3 reads CASSEAVGGNTEAFF. In DNA, the CDR3 is TGTGCCAGCAGTGAAGCGGTCGGGGGGAACACTGAAGCTTTCTTT.

This clone has just one count. Other DNA sequences in the sample encode the same CDR3. CDR3 in DNA: TGTGCCTGGGCCCTGGGACTGCAAGAGACCCAGTACTTC. Translated: CAWALGLQETQYF. The V call is TRBV30, the J call TRBJ2-5; weak D call: TRBD2 (6 bases). The V end lost 5 bases, the J end lost 2 bases, and 12 bases lay between the germline ends. The CDR3 covers 13 residues. The germline CDR1 and CDR2 sequences are GTSNPN and SVGIG (reference sequence).

The genes are TRBV4-1 and TRBJ2-3, with D uncertain. The V end lost 0 bases, the J end lost 4 bases, and 14 bases lay between the germline ends. Germline V lookup: CDR1 MGHRA, CDR2 YSYEKL. This CDR3 spans 16 amino acids. CDR3 sequence reads: CASSQDRVTKPDTQYF. CDR3 bases: TGCGCCAGCAGCCAAGATCGGGTTACGAAACCAGATACGCAGTATTTT.

This clone was observed a handful of times. The gene calls are TRBV20-1 and TRBJ1-1; a weak D match, TRBD1 (5 bases). Looked up from germline, CDR1 is DFQATT and CDR2 is SNEGSKA (reference sequence). The CDR3 length is 11 residues. The V end was cut by 7 bases, the J end by 1 base, with 7 bases between. The CDR3 here is CSGQGNTEAFF. In DNA form, the CDR3 reads TGCAGTGGTCAGGGGAACACTGAAGCTTTCTTT.

As concerns this clone: The sample has other DNA sequences that encode this CDR3 too. V usage is TRBV6-5 and J usage is TRBJ1-1; D is undetermined. Trimming stripped 0 bases from V and 0 bases from J, with 8 bases between. Germline CDR1 and CDR2: MNHEY and SVGAGI. The CDR3 loop spans 15 amino acids. CDR3 bases: TGTGCCAGCAGTTACTCAACGGGATTGAACACTGAAGCTTTCTTT. Its translation: CASSYSTGLNTEAFF.

The rearrangement joins TRBV28 to TRBJ1-4; unclear D gene. There are 15 residues in the CDR3. The germline V and J ends were trimmed by 6 bases and 5 bases, with 16 bases remaining between them. From germline, CDR1 is MDHEN and CDR2 SYDVKM. The CDR3 DNA is TGTGCCAGCAGCTCCCCCCGGAACGGCAATGAAAAACTGTTTTTT. Translating it yields CASSSPRNGNEKLFF.

The V and J genes are TRBV27 and TRBJ2-7; weak D call: TRBD2 (6 bases). The V and J ends lost 5 bases and 4 bases respectively, with 18 bases between them. The V gene's germline CDR1 is MNHEY and CDR2 SMNVEV (reference sequence). This CDR3 comprises 15 residues. This chain's CDR3 is CASSLSSALVYEQYF. CDR3 bases: TGTGCCAGCAGTCTCTCTAGCGCGCTAGTTTACGAGCAGTACTTC.

J is TRBJ1-2 and V is TRBV20-1, with TRBD1 matching 7 bases. The CDR3 length is 11 residues. J was trimmed by 6 bases and V by 6 bases; bases with no gene match: 4. CDR1 is DFQATT and CDR2 is SNEGSKA in the germline V gene (reference sequence). The CDR3: CSAGQVDGYTF. The CDR3 DNA reads TGCAGTGCAGGACAGGTCGATGGCTACACCTTC.

V and J are TRBV5-1 and TRBJ1-1, with 8 bases fitting TRBD1. The CDR3 covers 16 residues. V lost 4 bases and J lost 1; bases outside the gene matches: 9. The germline V gene encodes CDR1 SGHRS and CDR2 YFSETQ. DNA for the CDR3: TGCGCCAGCAGCATTCAGACAGGGGTGGAGAACACTGAAGCTTTCTTT. The encoded protein is CASSIQTGVENTEAFF.

The chain employs TRBV11-2 and TRBJ2-5, with a possible D match to TRBD1 (6 bases). The germline gives CDR1 SGHAT, CDR2 FQNNGV. This CDR3 is built from 15 residues. Trimming left V 4 bases short and J 5 bases short, with 17 bases between. The CDR3 protein is CASSSVPGAYETQYF. The DNA for the CDR3 is TGTGCCAGCAGCTCGGTACCAGGGGCCTATGAGACCCAGTACTTC.

The chain uses TRBV30 and TRBJ1-5, with D possibly TRBD1 on 5 matching bases. Trimming took off 2 bases at V and 7 bases at J, with 18 bases between the two ends. Germline V CDR1 and CDR2: GTSNPN, SVGIG (reference sequence). The length of the CDR3 is 15 residues. This CDR3 reads CAWSTGGGREQPQHF. Here the CDR3 DNA reads TGTGCCTGGAGTACGGGCGGGGGTCGAGAACAGCCCCAGCATTTT.

The chain employs TRBV5-1 and TRBJ2-5; TRBD1 is a possible D gene (5 bases). Germline assignment: CDR1 SGHRS and CDR2 YFSETQ. The CDR3 extends over 15 amino acids. The V end lost 1 base, the J end lost 3 bases, and 13 bases lay between the germline ends. The CDR3 DNA is TGCGCCAGCAGCTTGCTGTCAGGGATCAAAGAGACCCAGTACTTC. It specifies CASSLLSGIKETQYF.

The gene calls are TRBV19 and TRBJ1-2; 7 bases match TRBD1. With V trimmed by 3 bases and J by 5 bases, 9 bases remained unmatched. The CDR3 spans 15 residues. Germline V gene data show CDR1 as LNHDA and CDR2 as SQIVND (reference sequence). Here the CDR3 DNA reads TGTGCCAGTAGTATCGACAGGGCCCTTGGGTATGGCTACACCTTC. This gives the protein CASSIDRALGYGYTF.

This sequence joins TRBV5-3 and TRBJ1-1; 8 nucleotides align to TRBD1. TRBV5-3 is marked as an open reading frame, function uncertain. J gave up 0 bases and V 5 bases, and 12 bases lay outside the gene matches. The CDR3 runs to 17 residues. CDR3 loop: CARRLQVRDRMNTEAFF. CDR3 nucleotides: TGTGCCAGAAGGCTTCAGGTACGGGACAGGATGAACACTGAAGCTTTCTTT.

The chain combines TRBV29-1 with TRBJ2-3; D gene unclear. V dropped 6 bases and J dropped 0 bases, with 7 bases sitting between them. Germline-derived CDR1 and CDR2 are SQVTM and ANQGSEA. The length of the CDR3 is 12 residues. CDR3 coding DNA: TGCAGCGTAAAGATTAGCACAGATACGCAGTATTTT. Its translation: CSVKISTDTQYF.

The chain carries TRBV11-2 and TRBJ2-1; D ambiguous. V lost 2 bases and J lost 6, with 5 bases in between. CDR3 length: 12 residues. CDR1 and CDR2 (germline): SGHAT, FQNNGV. CDR3 in DNA: TGTGCCAGCAGCTTATACTCCAATGAGCAGTTCTTC. This translates into CASSLYSNEQFF.

The chain is built from TRBV6-1 and TRBJ2-3, with 7 bases that match TRBD2. Germline assignment: CDR1 MNHNS and CDR2 SASEGT. With V trimmed by 8 bases and J by 2 bases, 4 bases remained unmatched. This CDR3 is 13 amino acids long. CDR3 DNA: TGTGCCAGCGGGGGGGTTAACACAGATACGCAGTATTTT. Residues: CASGGVNTDTQYF.

V gene TRBV30 combines with J gene TRBJ2-1, with 8 bases fitting TRBD1. After removal of 2 bases from V and 9 bases from J, the junction contained 3 bases not matched to a gene. In germline, CDR1 is GTSNPN, CDR2 SVGIG (reference sequence). The CDR3 has 12 amino acids. In DNA form, the CDR3 reads TGTGCCTGGAGTTTAGGGACAGGTGAGCAGTTCTTC. Translation gives CAWSLGTGEQFF.

The J gene is TRBJ2-5, the V gene TRBV15, with D possibly TRBD1 on 6 matching bases. V was pared by 0 bases and J by 4 bases, with 18 bases between. The CDR3 contains 17 residues. Germline CDR1 and CDR2: LNHNV and YYDKDF (reference sequence). The CDR3 sequence: CATSRDRAWGRGETQYF. CDR3 sequence (DNA): TGTGCCACCAGCAGAGATCGGGCCTGGGGGCGTGGAGAGACCCAGTACTTC.

The chain uses TRBV5-1 and TRBJ2-3, with D perhaps being TRBD1 or TRBD2 (5 bases each). The V and J ends lost 2 bases and 2 bases respectively, with 9 bases between them. The CDR3 sequence is 14 residues long. The germline V gene has CDR1 SGHRS and CDR2 YFSETQ. CDR3: CASSFRDPTDTQYF. In nucleotides, the CDR3 is TGCGCCAGCAGCTTCCGGGACCCCACAGATACGCAGTATTTT.

The chain is built from TRBV7-9 and TRBJ2-6; the match to TRBD2 covers 7 bases. The germline CDR1 and CDR2 sequences are SEHNR and FQNEAQ (reference sequence). Unmatched junction bases numbered 10, after V lost 7 bases and J lost 4 bases. This CDR3 comprises 16 residues. CDR3 nucleotide sequence: TGTGCCAGCATAAAGGCACGGGAGGCGGGGGCCAACGTCCTGACTTTC. As protein: CASIKAREAGANVLTF.

The chain uses TRBV19 and TRBJ2-7, with unresolved D. V was clipped by 6 bases and J by 3 bases, with 6 bases between them. Germline V lookup: CDR1 LNHDA, CDR2 SQIVND (reference sequence). The CDR3 has 11 amino acids. Written as DNA, the CDR3 is TGTGCCAGTAGGGACGGCTACGAGCAGTACTTC. Translating it yields CASRDGYEQYF.